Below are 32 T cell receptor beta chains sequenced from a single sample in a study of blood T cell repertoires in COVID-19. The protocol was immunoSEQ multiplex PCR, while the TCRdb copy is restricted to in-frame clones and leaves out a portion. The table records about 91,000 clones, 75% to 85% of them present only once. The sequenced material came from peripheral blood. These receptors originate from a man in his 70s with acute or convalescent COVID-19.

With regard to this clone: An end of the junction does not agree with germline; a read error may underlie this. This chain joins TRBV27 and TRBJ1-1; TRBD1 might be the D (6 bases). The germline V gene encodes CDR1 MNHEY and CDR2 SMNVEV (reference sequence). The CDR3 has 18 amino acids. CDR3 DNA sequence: TGTGCCAGCAGTCTATCCCGAGGCCCCGATGGTACAGGGACTGAAGCTTTCTTT. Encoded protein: CASSLSRGPDGTGTEAFF.

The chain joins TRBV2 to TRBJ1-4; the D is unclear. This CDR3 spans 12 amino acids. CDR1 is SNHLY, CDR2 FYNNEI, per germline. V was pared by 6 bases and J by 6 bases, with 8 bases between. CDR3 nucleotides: TGTGCCAGCAGGGAGAGAGATGAAAAACTGTTTTTT. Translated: CASRERDEKLFF.

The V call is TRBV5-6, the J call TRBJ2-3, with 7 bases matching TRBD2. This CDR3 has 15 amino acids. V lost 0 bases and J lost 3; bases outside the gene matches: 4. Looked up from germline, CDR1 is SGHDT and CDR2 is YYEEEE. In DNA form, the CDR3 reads TGTGCCAGCAGCTTGGTCCGGGGAGGGACAGATACGCAGTATTTT. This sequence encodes CASSLVRGGTDTQYF.

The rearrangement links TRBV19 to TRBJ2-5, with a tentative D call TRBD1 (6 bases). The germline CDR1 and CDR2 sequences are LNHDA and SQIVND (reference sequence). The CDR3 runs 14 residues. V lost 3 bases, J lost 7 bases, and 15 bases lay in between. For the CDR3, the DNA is TGTGCCAGTAGTATCCGGACAGACGTTGGGACCCAGTACTTC. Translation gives CASSIRTDVGTQYF.

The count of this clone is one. In nucleotides, the CDR3 is TGTGCCAGCAGCCCCCAAGGACAGGCGGCCACTGAAGCTTTCTTT. It is translated as CASSPQGQAATEAFF. V gene TRBV7-2 combines with J gene TRBJ1-1, with TRBD1 identical over 7 bases. In germline, CDR1 is SGHTA, CDR2 FQGNSA. V gave up 5 bases and J gave up 4 bases; unmatched junction bases: 10. CDR3 size: 15 residues.

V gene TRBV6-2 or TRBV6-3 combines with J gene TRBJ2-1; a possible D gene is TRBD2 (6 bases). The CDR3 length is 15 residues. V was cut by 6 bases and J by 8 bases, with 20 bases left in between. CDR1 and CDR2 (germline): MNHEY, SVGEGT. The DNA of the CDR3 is TGTGCCAGCAGCCCATTCGGAGGGGTTTGGTATGAGCAGTTCTTC. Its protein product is CASSPFGGVWYEQFF.

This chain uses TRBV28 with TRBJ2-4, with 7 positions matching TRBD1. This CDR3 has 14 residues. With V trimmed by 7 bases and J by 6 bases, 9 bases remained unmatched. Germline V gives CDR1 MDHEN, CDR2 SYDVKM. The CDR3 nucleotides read TGTGCCAGCAAGTGGACAGGAGGTCGAAACATTCAGTACTTC. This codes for CASKWTGGRNIQYF.

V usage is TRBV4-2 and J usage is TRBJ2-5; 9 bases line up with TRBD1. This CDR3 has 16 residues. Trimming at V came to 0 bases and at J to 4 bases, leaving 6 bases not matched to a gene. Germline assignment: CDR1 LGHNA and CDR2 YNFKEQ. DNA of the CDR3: TGTGCCAGCAGCCAAGATGGGGACAGGGCGGGAGAGACCCAGTACTTC. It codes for CASSQDGDRAGETQYF.

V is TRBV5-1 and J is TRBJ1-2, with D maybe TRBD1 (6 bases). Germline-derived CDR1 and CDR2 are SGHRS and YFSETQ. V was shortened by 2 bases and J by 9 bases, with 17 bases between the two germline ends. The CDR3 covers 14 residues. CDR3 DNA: TGCGCCAGCAGCTTCGACAGGCAGGCGGGCCGCTACACCTTC. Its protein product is CASSFDRQAGRYTF.

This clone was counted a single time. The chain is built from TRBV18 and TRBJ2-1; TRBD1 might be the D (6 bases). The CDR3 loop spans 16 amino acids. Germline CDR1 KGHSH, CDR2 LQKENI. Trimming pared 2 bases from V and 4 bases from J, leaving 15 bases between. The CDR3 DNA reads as TGTGCCAGCTCACCAAACCAGGGGACCGCTTACAATGAGCAGTTCTTC. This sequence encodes CASSPNQGTAYNEQFF.

CDR3 loop: CASSYKGSGTEAFF. The CDR3 nucleotides read TGTGCCAGCAGTTATAAAGGGTCGGGGACTGAAGCTTTCTTT. The rearrangement joins TRBV5-4 to TRBJ1-1, with D uncertain. The germline CDR1 and CDR2 sequences are SGHNT and YYREEE (reference sequence). V was clipped by 5 bases and J by 5 bases, with 16 bases between them. This CDR3 contains 14 residues.

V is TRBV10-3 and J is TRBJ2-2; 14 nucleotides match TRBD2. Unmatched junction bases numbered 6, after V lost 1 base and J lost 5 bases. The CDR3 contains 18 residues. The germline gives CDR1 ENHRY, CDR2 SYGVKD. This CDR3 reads CAISEWGLAGAATGELFF. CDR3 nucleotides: TGTGCCATCAGTGAGTGGGGACTAGCGGGAGCAGCGACCGGGGAGCTGTTTTTT.

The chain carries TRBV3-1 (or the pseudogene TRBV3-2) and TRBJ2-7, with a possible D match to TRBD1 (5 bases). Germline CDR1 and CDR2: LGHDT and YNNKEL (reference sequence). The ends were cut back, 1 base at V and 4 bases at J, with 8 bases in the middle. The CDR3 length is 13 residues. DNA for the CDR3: TGTGCCAGCAGCCAAGGTCAGGGTTACGAGCAGTACTTC. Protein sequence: CASSQGQGYEQYF.

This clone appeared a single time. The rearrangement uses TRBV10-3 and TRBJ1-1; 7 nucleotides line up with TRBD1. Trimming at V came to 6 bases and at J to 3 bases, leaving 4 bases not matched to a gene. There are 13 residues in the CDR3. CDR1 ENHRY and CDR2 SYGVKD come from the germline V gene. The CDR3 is CAIRADRDTEAFF. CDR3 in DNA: TGTGCCATCAGAGCCGACAGGGACACTGAAGCTTTCTTT.

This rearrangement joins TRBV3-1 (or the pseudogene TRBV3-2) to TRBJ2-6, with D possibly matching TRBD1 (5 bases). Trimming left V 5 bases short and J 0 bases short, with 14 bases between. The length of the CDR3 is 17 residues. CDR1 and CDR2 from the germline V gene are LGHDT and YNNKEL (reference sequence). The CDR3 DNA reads TGTGCCAGCAGCAAGACAGCGACCGCCTCTGGGGCCAACGTCCTGACTTTC. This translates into CASSKTATASGANVLTF.

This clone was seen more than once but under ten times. CDR3 sequence reads: CASRSTINQPQHF. CDR3 bases: TGTGCCAGCAGGTCGACAATCAATCAGCCCCAGCATTTT. The chain links TRBV28 to TRBJ1-5, with D unresolved. Germline CDR1 is MDHEN and CDR2 is SYDVKM. V lost 6 bases, J lost 3 bases, and 9 bases lay in between. The CDR3 is 13 residues long.

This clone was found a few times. CDR3 coding DNA: TGTGCCAGCTCACCCCAGGGAAGAAGTGGCTACACCTTC. Translating it yields CASSPQGRSGYTF. The gene calls are TRBV18 and TRBJ1-2; possible D gene TRBD1, 5 bases. This CDR3 is built from 13 residues. V lost 3 bases, J lost 7 bases, and 12 bases lay in between. Germline V lookup: CDR1 KGHSH, CDR2 LQKENI.

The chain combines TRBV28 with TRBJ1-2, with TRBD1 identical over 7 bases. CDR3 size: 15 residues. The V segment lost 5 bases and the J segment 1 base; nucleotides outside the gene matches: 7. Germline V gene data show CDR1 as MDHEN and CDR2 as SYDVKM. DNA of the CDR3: TGTGCCAGCAGTCCAAGACAGGGAGGTAACTATGGCTACACCTTC. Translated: CASSPRQGGNYGYTF.

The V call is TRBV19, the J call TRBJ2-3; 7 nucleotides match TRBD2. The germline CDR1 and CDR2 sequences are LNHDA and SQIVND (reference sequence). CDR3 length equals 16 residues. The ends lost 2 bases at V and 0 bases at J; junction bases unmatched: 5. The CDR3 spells CASSILSSGSTDTQYF. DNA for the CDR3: TGTGCCAGTAGTATATTAAGTAGCGGGAGCACAGATACGCAGTATTTT.

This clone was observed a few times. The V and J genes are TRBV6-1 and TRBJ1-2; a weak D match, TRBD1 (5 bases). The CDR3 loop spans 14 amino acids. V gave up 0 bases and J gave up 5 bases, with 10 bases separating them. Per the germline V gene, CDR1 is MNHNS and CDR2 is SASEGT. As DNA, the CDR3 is TGTGCCAGCAGTGAAGCGGGAGGGGATTATGGCTACACCTTC. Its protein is CASSEAGGDYGYTF.

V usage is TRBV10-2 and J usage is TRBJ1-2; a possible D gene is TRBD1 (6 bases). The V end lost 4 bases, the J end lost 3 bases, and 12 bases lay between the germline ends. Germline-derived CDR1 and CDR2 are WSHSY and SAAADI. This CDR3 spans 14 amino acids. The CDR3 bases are TGCGCCAGCAGTGCCACAGGGAGATACTATGGCTACACCTTC. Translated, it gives CASSATGRYYGYTF.

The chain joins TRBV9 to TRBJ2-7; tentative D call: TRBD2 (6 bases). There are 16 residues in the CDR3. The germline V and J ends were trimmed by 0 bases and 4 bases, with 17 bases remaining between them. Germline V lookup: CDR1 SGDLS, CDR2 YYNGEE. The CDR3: CASSVGITGELYEQYF. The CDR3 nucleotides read TGTGCCAGCAGCGTAGGAATAACGGGAGAGCTGTACGAGCAGTACTTC.

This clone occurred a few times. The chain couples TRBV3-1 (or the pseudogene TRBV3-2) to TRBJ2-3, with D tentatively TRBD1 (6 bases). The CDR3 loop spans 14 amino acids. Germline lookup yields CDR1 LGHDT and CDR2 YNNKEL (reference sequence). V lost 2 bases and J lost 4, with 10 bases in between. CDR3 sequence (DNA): TGTGCCAGCAGCCAACCAGGGGCGCCAGATACGCAGTATTTT. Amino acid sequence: CASSQPGAPDTQYF.

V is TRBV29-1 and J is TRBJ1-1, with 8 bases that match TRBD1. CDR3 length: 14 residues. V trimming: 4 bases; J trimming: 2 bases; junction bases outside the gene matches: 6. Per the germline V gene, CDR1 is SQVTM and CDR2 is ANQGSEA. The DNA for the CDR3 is TGCAGCGTTGGGACAGGGCAGAGAAACACTGAAGCTTTCTTT. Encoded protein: CSVGTGQRNTEAFF.

CDR3 protein: CASSATLTGLDYGYTF. The CDR3 coding sequence is TGTGCCAGCAGTGCGACTCTGACAGGGCTAGACTATGGCTACACCTTC. This rearrangement joins TRBV28 to TRBJ1-2; 7 positions match TRBD1. The V and J ends lost 5 bases and 3 bases, in that order; junction bases with no gene match: 12. Germline CDR1 MDHEN, CDR2 SYDVKM. The CDR3 runs to 16 residues.

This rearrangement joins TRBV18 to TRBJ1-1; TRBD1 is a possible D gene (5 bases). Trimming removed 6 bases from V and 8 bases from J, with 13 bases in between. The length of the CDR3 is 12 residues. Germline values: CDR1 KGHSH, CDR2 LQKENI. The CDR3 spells CASSEGRAEAFF. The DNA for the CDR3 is TGTGCCAGCTCGGAGGGGAGAGCGGAAGCTTTCTTT. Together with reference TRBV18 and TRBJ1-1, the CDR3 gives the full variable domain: NAGVMQNPRHLVRRRGQEARLRCSPMKGHSHVYWYRQLPEEGLKFMVYLQKENIIDESGMPKERFSAEFPKEGPSILRIQQVVRGDSAAYFCASSEGRAEAFFGQGTRLTVV.

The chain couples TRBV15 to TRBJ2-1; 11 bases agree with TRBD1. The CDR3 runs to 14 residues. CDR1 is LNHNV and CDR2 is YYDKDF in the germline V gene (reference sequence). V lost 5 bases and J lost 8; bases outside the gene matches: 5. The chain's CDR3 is CATSPGQGGYEQFF. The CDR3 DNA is TGTGCCACCAGCCCGGGACAGGGGGGCTATGAGCAGTTCTTC.

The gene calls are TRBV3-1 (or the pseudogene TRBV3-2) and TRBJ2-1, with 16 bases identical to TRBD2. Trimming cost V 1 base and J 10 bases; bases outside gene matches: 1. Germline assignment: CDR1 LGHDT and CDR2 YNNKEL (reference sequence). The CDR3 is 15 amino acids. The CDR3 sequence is CASSQGGLAGGEQFF. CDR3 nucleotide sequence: TGTGCCAGCAGCCAAGGGGGACTAGCGGGAGGGGAGCAGTTCTTC.

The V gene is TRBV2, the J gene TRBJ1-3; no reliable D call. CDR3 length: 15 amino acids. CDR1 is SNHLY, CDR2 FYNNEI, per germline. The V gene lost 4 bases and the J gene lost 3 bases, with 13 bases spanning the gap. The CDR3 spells CASSVRSVFGNTIYF. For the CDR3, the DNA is TGTGCCAGCAGTGTTCGTTCAGTTTTTGGAAACACCATATATTTT.

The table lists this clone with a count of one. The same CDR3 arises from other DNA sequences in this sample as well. CDR3 in amino acids: CASSLGGSSYEQYF. CDR3 sequence (DNA): TGTGCCAGCAGCTTAGGCGGGAGCTCCTACGAGCAGTACTTC. The rearrangement links TRBV11-3 to TRBJ2-7, with TRBD2 matching 7 bases. The V and J ends lost 1 base and 0 bases, in that order; junction bases with no gene match: 0. CDR1 is SGHNT, CDR2 YENEEA, per germline. The CDR3 spans 14 residues.

The CDR3: CASSSTGESTQYF. The CDR3 DNA reads TGTGCCAGCAGCTCCACAGGAGAGAGTACGCAGTATTTT. The J gene is TRBJ2-3, the V gene TRBV11-3; D is perhaps TRBD1 (5 bases). Trimming left V 4 bases short and J 8 bases short, with 13 bases between. Germline V lookup: CDR1 SGHNT, CDR2 YENEEA. This CDR3 comprises 13 residues.

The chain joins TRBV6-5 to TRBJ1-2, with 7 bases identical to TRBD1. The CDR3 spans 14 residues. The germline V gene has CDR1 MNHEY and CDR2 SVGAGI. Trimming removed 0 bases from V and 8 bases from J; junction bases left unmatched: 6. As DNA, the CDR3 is TGTGCCAGCAGTTACTCGAGGGGGCGTTTGGGCTACACCTTC. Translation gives CASSYSRGRLGYTF.